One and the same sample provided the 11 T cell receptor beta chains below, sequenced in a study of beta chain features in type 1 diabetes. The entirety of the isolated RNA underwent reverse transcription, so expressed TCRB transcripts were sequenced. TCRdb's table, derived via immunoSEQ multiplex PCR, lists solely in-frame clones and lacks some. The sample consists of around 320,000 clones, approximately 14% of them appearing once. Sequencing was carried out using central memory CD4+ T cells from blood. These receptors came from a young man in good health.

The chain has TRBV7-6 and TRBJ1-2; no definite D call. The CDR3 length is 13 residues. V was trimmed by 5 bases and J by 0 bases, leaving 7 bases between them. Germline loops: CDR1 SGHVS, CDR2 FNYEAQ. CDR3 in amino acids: CASSRPPNYGYTF. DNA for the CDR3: TGTGCCAGCAGCCGCCCCCCTAACTATGGCTACACCTTC.

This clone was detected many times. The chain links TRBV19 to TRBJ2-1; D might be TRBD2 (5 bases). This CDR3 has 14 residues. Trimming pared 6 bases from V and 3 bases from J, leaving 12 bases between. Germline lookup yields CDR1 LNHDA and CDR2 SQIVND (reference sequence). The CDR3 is CASRTGNYYNEQFF. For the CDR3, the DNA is TGTGCCAGTAGGACCGGGAATTACTACAATGAGCAGTTCTTC.

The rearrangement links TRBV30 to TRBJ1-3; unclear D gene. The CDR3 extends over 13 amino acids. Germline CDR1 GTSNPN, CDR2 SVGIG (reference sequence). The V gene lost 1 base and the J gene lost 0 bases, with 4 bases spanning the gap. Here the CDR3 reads CAWSEYSGNTIYF. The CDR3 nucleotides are TGTGCCTGGAGTGAGTACTCTGGAAACACCATATATTTT. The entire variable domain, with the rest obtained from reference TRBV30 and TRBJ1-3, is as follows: SQTIHQWPATLVQPVGSPLSLECTVEGTSNPNLYWYRQAAGRGLQLLFYSVGIGQISSEVPQNLSASRPQDRQFILSSKKLLLSDSGFYLCAWSEYSGNTIYFGEGSWLTVV.

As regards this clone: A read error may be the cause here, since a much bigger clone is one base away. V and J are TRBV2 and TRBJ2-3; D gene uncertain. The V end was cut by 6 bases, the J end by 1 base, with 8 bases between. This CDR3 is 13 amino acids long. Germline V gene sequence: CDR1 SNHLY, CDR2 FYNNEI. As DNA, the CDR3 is TGTGCCAGCAGGGTTAGGGGCACAGATACGCAGTATTTT. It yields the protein CASRVRGTDTQYF.

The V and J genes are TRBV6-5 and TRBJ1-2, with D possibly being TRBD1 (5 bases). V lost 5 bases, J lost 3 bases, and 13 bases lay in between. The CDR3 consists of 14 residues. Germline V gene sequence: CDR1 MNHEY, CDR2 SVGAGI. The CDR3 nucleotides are TGTGCCAGCAGTGGAGGTCAGGGATACTATGGCTACACCTTC. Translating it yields CASSGGQGYYGYTF.

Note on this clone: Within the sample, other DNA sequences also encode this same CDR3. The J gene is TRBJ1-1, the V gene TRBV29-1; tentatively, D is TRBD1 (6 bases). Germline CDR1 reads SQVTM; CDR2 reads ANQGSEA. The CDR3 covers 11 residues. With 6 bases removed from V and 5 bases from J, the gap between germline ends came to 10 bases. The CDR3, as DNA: TGCAGCGTGTCACAGGGAACTGAAGCTTTCTTT. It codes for CSVSQGTEAFF.

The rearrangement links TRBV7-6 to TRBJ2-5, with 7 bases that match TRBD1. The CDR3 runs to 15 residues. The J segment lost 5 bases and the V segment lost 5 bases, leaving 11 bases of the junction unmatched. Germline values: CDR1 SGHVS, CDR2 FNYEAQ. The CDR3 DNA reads TGTGCCAGCAGCCCGAGGGGGCGGCAACGGGAGACCCAGTACTTC. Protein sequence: CASSPRGRQRETQYF.

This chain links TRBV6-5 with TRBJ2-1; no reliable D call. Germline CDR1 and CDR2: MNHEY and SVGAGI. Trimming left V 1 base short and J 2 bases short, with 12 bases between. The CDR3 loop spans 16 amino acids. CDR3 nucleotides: TGTGCCAGCAGTTACTTGGGGTCAGTACCCTACAATGAGCAGTTCTTC. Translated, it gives CASSYLGSVPYNEQFF.

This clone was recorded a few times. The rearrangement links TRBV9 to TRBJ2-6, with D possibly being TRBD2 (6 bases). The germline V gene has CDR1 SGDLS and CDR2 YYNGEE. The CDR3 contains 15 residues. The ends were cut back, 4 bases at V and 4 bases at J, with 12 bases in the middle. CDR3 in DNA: TGTGCCAGCAGCTCGGGGGTCTTGGGGGCCAACGTCCTGACTTTC. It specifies CASSSGVLGANVLTF.

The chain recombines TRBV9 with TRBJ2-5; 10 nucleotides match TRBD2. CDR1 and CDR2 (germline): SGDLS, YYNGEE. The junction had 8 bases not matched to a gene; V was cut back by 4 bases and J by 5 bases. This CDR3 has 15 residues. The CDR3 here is CASSSGTSVDETQYF. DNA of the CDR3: TGTGCCAGCAGCTCCGGGACTAGCGTTGACGAGACCCAGTACTTC.

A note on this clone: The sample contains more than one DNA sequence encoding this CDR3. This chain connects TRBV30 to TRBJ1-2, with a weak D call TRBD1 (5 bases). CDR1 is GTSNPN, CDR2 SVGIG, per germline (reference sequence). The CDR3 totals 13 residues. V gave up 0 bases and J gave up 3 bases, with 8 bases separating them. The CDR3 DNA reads TGTGCCTGGAGTGTTAGGGGCGACTATGGCTACACCTTC. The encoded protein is CAWSVRGDYGYTF.